The 16 T cell receptor beta chains reported below all come from one sample, sequenced in a study of T cells in tuberculosis. The data were produced by immunoSEQ multiplex PCR, yet TCRdb's version contains in-frame clones alone and is incomplete. The sample records approximately 57,000 clones, around 90% being singletons. Sorting used thawed, overnight-rested PBMC stained with anti-CD3, a viability dye and GMM-loaded CD1B tetramer. The CD1B tetramers carried C32 glucose monomycolate purified from Rhodococcus equi. Sequencing was done on a sample of CD1b-GMM tetramer-negative cells sorted from PBMCs. These receptors were collected from an adult woman with latent tuberculosis.

The chain uses TRBV7-9 and TRBJ1-2, with D unclear. This CDR3 contains 17 residues. Trimming pared 2 bases from V and 6 bases from J, leaving 22 bases between. Germline CDR1 SEHNR, CDR2 FQNEAQ (reference sequence). CDR3 region: CASSLWRGRKRSNGYTF. For the CDR3, the DNA is TGTGCCAGCAGCTTATGGAGAGGGCGAAAGAGGTCGAATGGCTACACCTTC.

The V call is TRBV18, the J call TRBJ1-3; D gene ambiguous. CDR1 and CDR2 (germline): KGHSH, LQKENI. The CDR3 length is 14 residues. Trimming removed 3 bases at V and 0 bases at J, with 6 bases between. The CDR3 bases are TGTGCCAGCTCACCCGCTAGCTCTGGAAACACCATATATTTT. Protein product: CASSPASSGNTIYF.

This sequence joins TRBV5-4 and TRBJ2-2; TRBD2 is a possible D gene (5 bases). The CDR3 loop spans 15 amino acids. V lost 4 bases and J 2 bases, leaving 12 bases between the germline ends. Per germline, CDR1 SGHNT and CDR2 YYREEE (reference sequence). CDR3 sequence reads: CASSTGSLNTGELFF. As DNA, the CDR3 is TGTGCCAGCAGCACGGGATCTTTAAACACCGGGGAGCTGTTTTTT.

The chain uses TRBV7-9 and TRBJ1-2; D call uncertain. The germline V gene encodes CDR1 SEHNR and CDR2 FQNEAQ (reference sequence). CDR3 length equals 15 residues. V dropped 1 base and J dropped 3 bases, with 12 bases sitting between them. The CDR3 nucleotides read TGTGCCAGCAGCTTAGGGGCGTCGGGAGACTATGGCTACACCTTC. Amino acids: CASSLGASGDYGYTF.

The chain employs TRBV10-3 and TRBJ2-1; TRBD2 matches at 12 bases. Looked up from germline, CDR1 is ENHRY and CDR2 is SYGVKD. After removal of 5 bases from V and 7 bases from J, the junction contained 9 bases not matched to a gene. The length of the CDR3 is 16 residues. Here the CDR3 reads CAISKLLAGGGNEQFF. In DNA form, the CDR3 reads TGTGCCATCAGTAAATTACTAGCGGGAGGTGGAAATGAGCAGTTCTTC.

The genes are TRBV9 and TRBJ1-2, with 8 nucleotides matching TRBD1. The V segment lost 0 bases and the J segment 5 bases; nucleotides outside the gene matches: 3. There are 14 residues in the CDR3. Per the germline V gene, CDR1 is SGDLS and CDR2 is YYNGEE. CDR3 loop: CASSVGDRGYGYTF. The DNA for the CDR3 is TGTGCCAGCAGCGTAGGTGACAGGGGTTATGGCTACACCTTC.

The table lists this clone with a few counts. A far larger clone differs by one base, so this is likely a read error. The sample holds other DNA sequences that translate to the same CDR3. The chain uses TRBV11-2 and TRBJ1-3; D is unresolved. V lost 6 bases to trimming and J lost 0 bases, with 12 bases between them. The CDR3 length is 15 residues. CDR1 and CDR2 from the germline V gene are SGHAT and FQNNGV. Here the CDR3 DNA reads TGTGCCAGCAGAGATGGACTGACCTCTGGAAACACCATATATTTT. Its protein is CASRDGLTSGNTIYF.

The J gene is TRBJ2-1, the V gene TRBV4-3; TRBD2 matches at 7 bases. The junction had 2 bases not matched to a gene; V was cut back by 1 base and J by 5 bases. CDR1 is LGHNA and CDR2 is YSLEER in the germline V gene. The CDR3 loop spans 14 amino acids. The CDR3 is CASSQGLADNEQFF. CDR3 bases: TGCGCCAGCAGCCAAGGGCTAGCGGACAATGAGCAGTTCTTC.

The V call is TRBV7-9, the J call TRBJ2-1; 10 nucleotides agree with TRBD2. V trimming: 1 base; J trimming: 5 bases; junction bases outside the gene matches: 2. CDR3 size: 15 residues. Germline V gives CDR1 SEHNR, CDR2 FQNEAQ (reference sequence). The CDR3 loop reads CASSLGLAGDNEQFF. The CDR3 DNA follows: TGTGCCAGCAGCTTAGGGCTAGCGGGGGACAATGAGCAGTTCTTC.

This clone was counted a few times. The V gene is TRBV19, the J gene TRBJ1-3, with a weak D call TRBD1 (5 bases). The CDR3 contains 13 residues. V lost 3 bases and J 10 bases, leaving 13 bases between the germline ends. Germline V gives CDR1 LNHDA, CDR2 SQIVND (reference sequence). In DNA, the CDR3 is TGTGCCAGTAGTATGGCGCAGGGAGGGACCATATATTTT. The encoded protein is CASSMAQGGTIYF.

This sequence joins TRBV11-2 and TRBJ2-7; 8 bases agree with TRBD1. J was trimmed by 3 bases and V by 7 bases; bases with no gene match: 5. Germline loops: CDR1 SGHAT, CDR2 FQNNGV. The CDR3 is 13 amino acids. In nucleotides, the CDR3 is TGTGCCAGCACCATAGACAGGGGCTACGAGCAGTACTTC. This encodes CASTIDRGYEQYF. Variable domain in full (rest from reference TRBV11-2 and TRBJ2-7): EAGVAQSPRYKIIEKRQSVAFWCNPISGHATLYWYQQILGQGPKLLIQFQNNGVVDDSQLPKDRFSAERLKGVDSTLKIQPAKLEDSAVYLCASTIDRGYEQYFGPGTRLTVT.

The CDR3 coding sequence is TGTGCCAGCAGTTCAGGGACAGGGGGGTATGAGCAGTTCTTC. This encodes CASSSGTGGYEQFF. V and J are TRBV6-6 and TRBJ2-1; 11 bases map to TRBD1. CDR1 and CDR2 (germline): MNHNY, SVGAGI (reference sequence). The V and J ends lost 4 bases and 8 bases, in that order; junction bases with no gene match: 4. The CDR3 spans 14 residues.

The gene calls are TRBV4-1 and TRBJ2-3; D is unresolved. The ends were cut back, 1 base at V and 5 bases at J, with 7 bases in the middle. CDR3 length: 13 amino acids. Germline V CDR1 and CDR2: MGHRA, YSYEKL. The CDR3 nucleotides are TGCGCCAGCAGCCAAGTTTCTTTAGATACGCAGTATTTT. Amino acid sequence: CASSQVSLDTQYF.

The rearrangement links TRBV9 to TRBJ2-1; TRBD1 matches at 10 bases. The CDR3 has 16 amino acids. Germline V gene sequence: CDR1 SGDLS, CDR2 YYNGEE. The trim removed 1 base at V and 5 bases at J, leaving 6 bases unmatched. The CDR3 spells CASSVSGTGANNEQFF. In DNA form, the CDR3 reads TGTGCCAGCAGCGTATCAGGGACAGGGGCAAACAATGAGCAGTTCTTC.

V usage is TRBV10-3 and J usage is TRBJ2-7, with 7 bases identical to TRBD2. CDR3 size: 14 residues. J was trimmed by 9 bases and V by 11 bases; bases with no gene match: 19. Germline CDR1 reads ENHRY; CDR2 reads SYGVKD. In DNA form, the CDR3 reads TGTGCCGTAGCCTCCGGGACTACCTCTACCCCGCAGTACTTC. It encodes CAVASGTTSTPQYF.

The chain uses TRBV7-9 and TRBJ2-7; D is ambiguous. The CDR3 spans 12 residues. CDR1 is SEHNR and CDR2 is FQNEAQ in the germline V gene (reference sequence). V was pared by 5 bases and J by 3 bases, with 8 bases between. CDR3 bases: TGTGCCAGCAGCGACAACCTCTACGAGCAGTACTTC. Encoded protein: CASSDNLYEQYF. Based on the CDR3 plus reference TRBV7-9 and TRBJ2-7, the full variable domain is DTGVSQNPRHKITKRGQNVTFRCDPISEHNRLYWYRQTLGQGPEFLTYFQNEAQLEKSRLLSDRFSAERPKGSFSTLEIQRTEQGDSAMYLCASSDNLYEQYFGPGTRLTVT.